Below are 27 T cell receptor beta chains sequenced from a single sample in a study of cytomegalovirus exposure and HLA in healthy donors. The PCR employed 60 Vbeta primers together with 13 Jbeta primers. Produced via immunoSEQ multiplex PCR; TCRdb's table is partial and in-frame only. Of over 130,000 clones in the sample, roughly 86% were seen once. Sequenced sample: PBMCs. Source of these receptors: a woman aged 40 to 50 in good health and CMV-seronegative.

The chain carries TRBV10-3 and TRBJ1-1, with 7 positions matching TRBD1. Germline-derived CDR1 and CDR2 are ENHRY and SYGVKD. V lost 3 bases, J lost 4 bases, and 5 bases stayed unmatched. This CDR3 has 14 residues. The CDR3 spells CAISEQGLATEAFF. CDR3 sequence (DNA): TGTGCCATCAGTGAACAGGGGCTGGCCACTGAAGCTTTCTTT.

The J gene is TRBJ2-7, the V gene TRBV6-1, with D possibly matching TRBD1 (5 bases). There are 14 residues in the CDR3. The germline V and J ends were trimmed by 5 bases and 1 base, with 12 bases remaining between them. Germline V gene lookup returns CDR1 MNHNS and CDR2 SASEGT. In DNA form, the CDR3 reads TGTGCCAGCAGTAAGGATAGGGGTTCCTACGAGCAGTACTTC. Residues: CASSKDRGSYEQYF.

The chain is built from TRBV7-3 and TRBJ1-6; no definite D call. The germline gives CDR1 SGHTA, CDR2 FQGTGA. The CDR3 runs to 15 residues. Between the trimmed V and J ends, which lost 2 bases and 9 bases, there was a span of 14 bases. CDR3 DNA sequence: TGTGCCAGCAGCTTACAACCTTCTCGCGGTTCACCCCTCCACTTT. As protein: CASSLQPSRGSPLHF.

The J gene is TRBJ2-7, the V gene TRBV11-3; TRBD2 agrees at 9 bases. The CDR3 has 12 residues. CDR1 SGHNT and CDR2 YENEEA come from the germline V gene. The junction had 5 bases not matched to a gene; V was cut back by 5 bases and J by 9 bases. DNA for the CDR3: TGTGCCAGCAGCGGGACTAGCCGGGGGCAGTACTTC. Translating it yields CASSGTSRGQYF.

The chain joins TRBV5-1 to TRBJ2-5, with TRBD2 as a possible D gene (6 bases). V lost 0 bases and J 3 bases, leaving 15 bases between the germline ends. The V gene's germline CDR1 is SGHRS and CDR2 YFSETQ. This CDR3 contains 16 residues. DNA for the CDR3: TGCGCCAGCAGCTTGGTCGGTAGCGGAATTGAAGAGACCCAGTACTTC. Translating it yields CASSLVGSGIEETQYF.

J is TRBJ2-5 and V is TRBV25-1; 7 bases map to TRBD1. This CDR3 contains 14 residues. Germline CDR1 reads MGHDK; CDR2 reads SYGVNS. J lost 2 bases, V lost 5 bases, and 5 bases had no gene match. The CDR3 bases are TGTGCCAGCAGTCTCGACAGGGAACAAGAGACCCAGTACTTC. As protein: CASSLDREQETQYF.

DNA for the CDR3: TGTGCCAGCCAGAGCGGGAGTCTCCACAATGAGCAGTTCTTC. Protein: CASQSGSLHNEQFF. The chain combines TRBV5-4 with TRBJ2-1; 8 nucleotides align to TRBD2. Germline V gene sequence: CDR1 SGHNT, CDR2 YYREEE (reference sequence). This CDR3 has 14 amino acids. Trimming took 7 bases from V and 5 from J; bases not matched to a gene: 8. The full variable domain, in which reference TRBV5-4 and TRBJ2-1 provide the parts outside the CDR3, is ETGVTQSPTHLIKTRGQQVTLRCSSQSGHNTVSWYQQALGQGPQFIFQYYREEENGRGNFPPRFSGLQFPNYSSELNVNALELDDSALYLCASQSGSLHNEQFFGPGTRLTVL.

The rearrangement joins TRBV6-5 to TRBJ2-2, with D hard to call. Germline CDR1 reads MNHEY; CDR2 reads SVGAGI. This CDR3 has 15 residues. V lost 7 bases to trimming and J lost 3 bases, with 15 bases between them. DNA for the CDR3: TGTGCCAGCACACAAGACTCCCGACACACCGGGGAGCTGTTTTTT. Protein product: CASTQDSRHTGELFF.

The chain carries TRBV9 and TRBJ1-1; 12 nucleotides match TRBD1. CDR1 is SGDLS, CDR2 YYNGEE, per germline. This CDR3 region has 16 residues. J was trimmed by 7 bases and V by 1 base; bases with no gene match: 8. The CDR3 sequence: CASSVNRDRGPGEAFF. In DNA form, the CDR3 reads TGTGCCAGCAGCGTAAACCGGGACAGGGGGCCAGGTGAAGCTTTCTTT.

The rearrangement uses TRBV11-2 and TRBJ2-5; 7 bases are a match to TRBD1. Germline values: CDR1 SGHAT, CDR2 FQNNGV. The CDR3 covers 15 residues. The junction had 11 bases not matched to a gene; V was cut back by 5 bases and J by 5 bases. CDR3 in DNA: TGTGCCAGCAGCCAGCGACAGGGTTGGGAGGAGACCCAGTACTTC. Its protein is CASSQRQGWEETQYF.

The chain has TRBV29-1 and TRBJ1-3; unclear D gene. Germline-derived CDR1 and CDR2 are SQVTM and ANQGSEA. The CDR3 runs to 15 residues. V was pared by 4 bases and J by 4 bases, with 17 bases between. For the CDR3, the DNA is TGCAGCGTTGCTGATCCCCGGGGAAGGGGAAACACCATATATTTT. This sequence encodes CSVADPRGRGNTIYF.

The J gene is TRBJ1-3, the V gene TRBV5-1; TRBD1 is a possible D gene (5 bases). The germline V gene has CDR1 SGHRS and CDR2 YFSETQ. V was cut by 0 bases and J by 4 bases, with 14 bases left in between. The CDR3 loop spans 16 amino acids. CDR3 DNA: TGCGCCAGCAGCTTGGGGCAGGGCTCCTTCGGAAACACCATATATTTT. Translating gives CASSLGQGSFGNTIYF.

This rearrangement joins TRBV2 to TRBJ2-7; 9 bases are shared with TRBD1. Looked up from germline, CDR1 is SNHLY and CDR2 is FYNNEI. There are 13 residues in the CDR3. V was clipped by 4 bases and J by 6 bases; unmatched bases: 4. CDR3 sequence: CASSVGQGSEQYF. In nucleotides, the CDR3 is TGTGCCAGCAGTGTAGGACAGGGGTCCGAGCAGTACTTC. Full variable domain (rest looked up from reference TRBV2 and TRBJ2-7): EPEVTQTPSHQVTQMGQEVILRCVPISNHLYFYWYRQILGQKVEFLVSFYNNEISEKSEIFDDQFSVERPDGSNFTLKIRSTKLEDSAMYFCASSVGQGSEQYFGPGTRLTVT.

Regarding this clone: Other DNA sequences in this sample translate to the same CDR3. V is TRBV27 and J is TRBJ2-5, with 8 bases identical to TRBD1. Germline V CDR1 and CDR2: MNHEY, SMNVEV (reference sequence). This CDR3 region has 14 residues. With 2 bases clipped from V and 3 bases from J, the junction kept 2 bases outside the gene matches. Here the CDR3 reads CASSLATGEETQYF. The CDR3, as DNA: TGTGCCAGCAGTTTAGCGACAGGGGAAGAGACCCAGTACTTC.

V usage is TRBV7-2 and J usage is TRBJ1-2, with TRBD1 as a possible D gene (6 bases). From germline, CDR1 is SGHTA and CDR2 FQGNSA. V lost 3 bases and J lost 8, with 16 bases in between. The CDR3 has 14 residues. CDR3 region: CASSFAGQLRGYTF. The CDR3 DNA is TGTGCCAGCAGCTTCGCAGGACAGCTGAGGGGCTACACCTTC.

V usage is TRBV7-7 and J usage is TRBJ2-1, with D possibly TRBD1 on 5 matching bases. V lost 1 base and J lost 3, with 16 bases in between. The germline V gene has CDR1 SSHAT and CDR2 FNYEAQ (reference sequence). The CDR3 loop spans 17 amino acids. CDR3 sequence: CASSLDPTTVSYNEQFF. Written as DNA, the CDR3 is TGTGCCAGCAGCTTAGACCCGACGACAGTGAGCTACAATGAGCAGTTCTTC.

The chain has TRBV5-8 and TRBJ2-1; D is ambiguous. The CDR3 runs to 11 residues. The germline V gene encodes CDR1 SGHTS and CDR2 YDEGEE. The V and J ends lost 2 bases and 7 bases respectively, with 4 bases between them. The CDR3 here is CASSFGNEQFF. CDR3 coding DNA: TGTGCCAGCAGCTTCGGGAATGAGCAGTTCTTC.

V and J are TRBV4-1 and TRBJ2-1; maybe TRBD2 (5 bases). The CDR3 runs to 17 residues. V lost 0 bases and J lost 0, with 12 bases in between. Germline-derived CDR1 and CDR2 are MGHRA and YSYEKL. The CDR3 here is CASSQDPGVSSYNEQFF. CDR3 coding DNA: TGCGCCAGCAGCCAAGATCCCGGGGTCAGCTCCTACAATGAGCAGTTCTTC.

This chain connects TRBV5-8 to TRBJ2-5; a weak D match, TRBD2 (6 bases). V shed 3 bases and J shed 0 bases, with 12 bases lying between them. This CDR3 comprises 15 residues. From germline, CDR1 is SGHTS and CDR2 YDEGEE. CDR3 in DNA: TGTGCCAGCAGCTACGGGACTTTGTACCAAGAGACCCAGTACTTC. This gives the protein CASSYGTLYQETQYF.

This chain joins TRBV6-6 and TRBJ1-1; D is ambiguous. This CDR3 spans 14 amino acids. Germline V CDR1 and CDR2: MNHNY, SVGAGI (reference sequence). V lost 6 bases to trimming and J lost 0 bases, with 11 bases between them. CDR3 sequence: CASRATAVNTEAFF. CDR3 nucleotide sequence: TGTGCCAGCAGAGCTACAGCAGTGAACACTGAAGCTTTCTTT.

V gene TRBV11-3 combines with J gene TRBJ2-7, with TRBD2 identical over 8 bases. The CDR3 extends over 13 amino acids. Looked up from germline, CDR1 is SGHNT and CDR2 is YENEEA. The J segment lost 6 bases and the V segment lost 6 bases, leaving 7 bases of the junction unmatched. The chain's CDR3 is CASRAGTRGEQYF. CDR3 DNA: TGTGCCAGCAGGGCCGGGACTAGAGGCGAGCAGTACTTC.

J is TRBJ2-3 and V is TRBV15; 8 nucleotides line up with TRBD1. V trimming: 0 bases; J trimming: 2 bases; junction bases outside the gene matches: 7. The CDR3 is made up of 17 amino acids. Germline CDR1 and CDR2: LNHNV and YYDKDF (reference sequence). CDR3: CATSREGGQGVTDTQYF. The DNA for the CDR3 is TGTGCCACCAGCAGAGAAGGAGGACAGGGCGTCACAGATACGCAGTATTTT.

CDR3 protein: CASQGSDTQYF. CDR3 in DNA: TGTGCCAGTCAGGGGAGCGATACGCAGTATTTT. The V gene is TRBV21-1, the J gene TRBJ2-3; the table's D gene call, TRBD1, was not cross checked with the DNA. TRBV21-1 counts as a pseudogene. The CDR3 length is 11 residues.

V usage is TRBV7-9 and J usage is TRBJ2-2, with TRBD2 as a possible D gene (6 bases). Trimming removed 1 base at V and 3 bases at J, with 9 bases between. CDR3 length: 15 residues. The germline V gene has CDR1 SEHNR and CDR2 FQNEAQ (reference sequence). The CDR3 DNA sequence: TGTGCCAGCAGCTTAGGACTAGTCGACACCGGGGAGCTGTTTTTT. Amino acid sequence: CASSLGLVDTGELFF. Combining the CDR3 with reference TRBV7-9 and TRBJ2-2 gives the whole variable domain DTGVSQNPRHKITKRGQNVTFRCDPISEHNRLYWYRQTLGQGPEFLTYFQNEAQLEKSRLLSDRFSAERPKGSFSTLEIQRTEQGDSAMYLCASSLGLVDTGELFFGEGSRLTVL.

In its sample, this clone was seen a few times. The J gene is TRBJ1-1, the V gene TRBV6-1; D remains unclear. The CDR3 totals 13 residues. Trimming left V 7 bases short and J 1 base short, with 10 bases between. Germline V gene data show CDR1 as MNHNS and CDR2 as SASEGT. CDR3 sequence: CASTREGNTEAFF. The CDR3 coding sequence is TGTGCCAGCACCAGAGAGGGGAACACTGAAGCTTTCTTT.

This chain uses TRBV10-3 with TRBJ2-2; TRBD2 aligns across 9 bases. This CDR3 has 16 residues. V lost 3 bases to trimming and J lost 1 base; unmatched junction nucleotides: 3. Germline V gives CDR1 ENHRY, CDR2 SYGVKD. DNA for the CDR3: TGTGCCATCAGTGAACAAGCGGGAGGGAACACCGGGGAGCTGTTTTTT. It specifies CAISEQAGGNTGELFF.

The rearrangement joins TRBV7-8 to TRBJ1-4; a weak D match, TRBD1 (5 bases). There are 14 residues in the CDR3. V lost 3 bases and J lost 7, with 12 bases in between. Germline V gene sequence: CDR1 SGHVS, CDR2 FQNEAQ. CDR3 sequence: CASSLRQGGEKLFF. For the CDR3, the DNA is TGTGCCAGCAGCTTGAGGCAGGGAGGTGAAAAACTGTTTTTT.